Shown below are 6 T cell receptor beta chains from a single sample sequenced in a study of blood T cell repertoires in COVID-19. Produced via immunoSEQ multiplex PCR; TCRdb's table is partial and in-frame only. The sample holds about 120,000 clones, around nine tenths seen once. Sequencing was carried out using peripheral blood. Source of these receptors: a woman between 70 and 85 years old with COVID-19, enrolled during active disease.

This chain links TRBV5-1 with TRBJ2-2, with TRBD1 matching over 8 bases. Looked up from germline, CDR1 is SGHRS and CDR2 is YFSETQ. The ends lost 1 base at V and 7 bases at J; junction bases unmatched: 6. The CDR3 is made up of 15 amino acids. DNA of the CDR3: TGCGCCAGCAGCTTGAGTCAGGGGGCAGTCGGGGAGCTGTTTTTT. Encoded protein: CASSLSQGAVGELFF.

The chain joins TRBV6-6 to TRBJ1-6; possibly TRBD1 for D (5 bases). The CDR3 spans 16 residues. The germline V and J ends were trimmed by 2 bases and 14 bases, with 22 bases remaining between them. Per germline, CDR1 MNHNY and CDR2 SVGAGI (reference sequence). In DNA, the CDR3 is TGTGCCAGCAGTTACAGTAGGGGTACCCAGTATAGCTCCCTCCACTTT. This sequence encodes CASSYSRGTQYSSLHF.

The J gene is TRBJ2-5, the V gene TRBV5-1, with D hard to call. Trimming took 0 bases from V and 2 from J, leaving 8 bases between them. The germline V gene encodes CDR1 SGHRS and CDR2 YFSETQ. The CDR3 totals 14 residues. Here the CDR3 reads CASSLGGSQETQYF. Written as DNA, the CDR3 is TGCGCCAGCAGCTTGGGCGGATCACAAGAGACCCAGTACTTC.

The J gene is TRBJ1-1, the V gene TRBV18; no clear D. Trimming stripped 6 bases from V and 2 bases from J, with 7 bases between. CDR1 KGHSH and CDR2 LQKENI come from the germline V gene. The CDR3 runs 12 residues. The DNA for the CDR3 is TGTGCCAGCTCCCGGACTAACACTGAAGCTTTCTTT. It codes for CASSRTNTEAFF.

The chain combines TRBV29-1 with TRBJ1-1, with D tentatively TRBD1 (6 bases). Germline assignment: CDR1 SQVTM and CDR2 ANQGSEA. This CDR3 is built from 11 residues. V was shortened by 4 bases and J by 8 bases, with 11 bases between the two germline ends. The CDR3 DNA sequence: TGCAGCGTTGTGGCAGGGGTGGAAGCTTTCTTT. This codes for CSVVAGVEAFF.

The rearrangement joins TRBV21-1 to TRBJ2-3; the table's D call, TRBD1, was not checked against the DNA. TRBV21-1 corresponds to a pseudogene. The CDR3 is 14 residues long. CDR3 nucleotides: TGTGCCAGCATCGAATGGACAGACACAGATACGCAGTATTTT. It yields the protein CASIEWTDTDTQYF.